These T cell receptor beta chains were read from a single sample in a study of PD-1 blockade in classical Hodgkin lymphoma. Only in-frame clones appear in the TCRdb table, and some are missing; sequencing was by immunoSEQ multiplex PCR. The data contain tens of thousands of clones, around 80% of them singletons. Source: peripheral blood mononuclear cells (PBMCs), taken before the fourth cycle of nivolumab. The receptors come from a human donor with classical Hodgkin lymphoma. Both conserved end residues are trimmed from each CDR3.

cdr3_aa: ASSLAPPTVLNTEAF
j_call: TRBJ1-1
v_call: TRBV7-2

cdr3_aa: ASARTSGIGEQF
j_call: TRBJ2-1
v_call: TRBV28

cdr3_aa: ASRTGGTDTQY
j_call: TRBJ2-3
v_call: TRBV19

cdr3_aa: ASSPLAGNQPQH
j_call: TRBJ1-5
v_call: TRBV18

cdr3_aa: ASRSSLGQGYEQF
j_call: TRBJ2-1
v_call: TRBV5-1

cdr3_aa: ASGGGMSSYNEQF
j_call: TRBJ2-1
v_call: TRBV18

cdr3_aa: SVATGSTNEKLF
j_call: TRBJ1-4
v_call: TRBV29-1

cdr3_aa: ASSTGASTGELF
j_call: TRBJ2-2
v_call: TRBV19

cdr3_aa: SVEVARGLETQY
j_call: TRBJ2-5
v_call: TRBV29-1

cdr3_aa: ASSVARGGVPEQF
j_call: TRBJ2-1
v_call: TRBV9

cdr3_aa: ASSPPGGEKLF
j_call: TRBJ1-4
v_call: TRBV18

cdr3_aa: ASSSRTRFKDTQY
j_call: TRBJ2-3
v_call: TRBV6-1

cdr3_aa: ASSQAPGPLNTEAF
j_call: TRBJ1-1
v_call: TRBV4-2

cdr3_aa: ASSWDLRQLVQPQH
j_call: TRBJ1-5
v_call: TRBV19

cdr3_aa: ASSPTWEREQY
j_call: TRBJ2-7
v_call: TRBV7-2

cdr3_aa: ASSQDFLTATNEKLF
j_call: TRBJ1-4
v_call: TRBV4-3

cdr3_aa: ASSIMGESYEQY
j_call: TRBJ2-7
v_call: TRBV19

cdr3_aa: ASSLVVTSSYEQY
j_call: TRBJ2-7
v_call: TRBV7-2

cdr3_aa: AISDPTYEQY
j_call: TRBJ2-7
v_call: TRBV10-3

cdr3_aa: ASSQYSGTPPHEQY
j_call: TRBJ2-7
v_call: TRBV4-3

cdr3_aa: ASSYSPVNSPLH
j_call: TRBJ1-6
v_call: TRBV6-5

cdr3_aa: ASSDRGYVSYEQY
j_call: TRBJ2-7
v_call: TRBV2

cdr3_aa: ASSVASGSGEAQY
j_call: TRBJ2-3
v_call: TRBV9

cdr3_aa: ASSVSTGSSYEQY
j_call: TRBJ2-7
v_call: TRBV9

cdr3_aa: ASSRGLGGYT
j_call: TRBJ1-2
v_call: TRBV13

cdr3_aa: ASSSTGDGEKLF
j_call: TRBJ1-4
v_call: TRBV28

cdr3_aa: ATSGRVDFTYNEQF
j_call: TRBJ2-1
v_call: TRBV15

cdr3_aa: ASSLAQAGETDTQY
j_call: TRBJ2-3
v_call: TRBV5-1

cdr3_aa: ASSPAHRDGTGELF
j_call: TRBJ2-2
v_call: TRBV11-3

cdr3_aa: ASSRGQGSNQPQH
j_call: TRBJ1-5
v_call: TRBV18

cdr3_aa: ASTPRVVPQETQY
j_call: TRBJ2-5
v_call: TRBV28

cdr3_aa: ASSRGNYGYT
j_call: TRBJ1-2
v_call: TRBV6-6

cdr3_aa: ASSMGLAGISTDTQY
j_call: TRBJ2-3
v_call: TRBV7-9

cdr3_aa: ASSERLAGSYNEQF
j_call: TRBJ2-1
v_call: TRBV6-1

cdr3_aa: ASDGGYMNTEAF
j_call: TRBJ1-1
v_call: TRBV5-8

cdr3_aa: ASSTSNPWDSPEAF
j_call: TRBJ1-1
v_call: TRBV19

cdr3_aa: ASSQPTGGGEQF
j_call: TRBJ2-1
v_call: TRBV4-2

cdr3_aa: ASSPRQGASYNEQF
j_call: TRBJ2-1
v_call: TRBV7-7

cdr3_aa: ASSQDGNRERHGYT
j_call: TRBJ1-2
v_call: TRBV4-3

cdr3_aa: ASSLWGNQPQH
j_call: TRBJ1-5
v_call: TRBV28

cdr3_aa: ASSTQARRNQPQH
j_call: TRBJ1-5
v_call: TRBV5-6

cdr3_aa: ASSVGQNEKLF
j_call: TRBJ1-4
v_call: TRBV18

cdr3_aa: ASSGQRETTGELF
j_call: TRBJ2-2
v_call: TRBV7-9

cdr3_aa: ASSLSETGELF
j_call: TRBJ2-2
v_call: TRBV7-8

cdr3_aa: ASSFAKTGGLGEAF
j_call: TRBJ1-1
v_call: TRBV5-1

cdr3_aa: ASSQEITLGDTIY
j_call: TRBJ1-3
v_call: TRBV4-3